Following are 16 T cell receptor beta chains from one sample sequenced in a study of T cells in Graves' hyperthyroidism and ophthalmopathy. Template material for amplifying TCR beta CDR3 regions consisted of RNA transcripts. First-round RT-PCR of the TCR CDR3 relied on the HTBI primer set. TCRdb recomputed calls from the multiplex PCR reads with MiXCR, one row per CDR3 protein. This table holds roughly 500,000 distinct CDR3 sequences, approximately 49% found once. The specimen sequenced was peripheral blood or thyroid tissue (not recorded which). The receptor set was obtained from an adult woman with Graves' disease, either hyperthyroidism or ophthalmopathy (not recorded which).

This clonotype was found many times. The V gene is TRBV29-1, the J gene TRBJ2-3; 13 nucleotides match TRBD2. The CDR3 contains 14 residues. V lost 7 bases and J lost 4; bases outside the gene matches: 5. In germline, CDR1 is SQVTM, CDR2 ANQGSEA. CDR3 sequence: CSATGLAGADTQYF. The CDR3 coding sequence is TGCAGCGCAACTGGACTAGCGGGAGCAGATACGCAGTATTTT.

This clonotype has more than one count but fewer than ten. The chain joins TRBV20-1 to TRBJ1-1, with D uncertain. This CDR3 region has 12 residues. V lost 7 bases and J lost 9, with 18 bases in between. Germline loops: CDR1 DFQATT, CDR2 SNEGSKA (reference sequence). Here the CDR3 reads CSDKRGEWQAFF. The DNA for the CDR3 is TGCAGTGACAAGCGAGGAGAGTGGCAAGCTTTCTTT.

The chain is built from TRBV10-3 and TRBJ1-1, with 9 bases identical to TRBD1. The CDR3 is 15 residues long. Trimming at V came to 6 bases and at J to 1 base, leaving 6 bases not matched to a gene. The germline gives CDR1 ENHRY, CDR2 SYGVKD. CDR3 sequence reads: CAISLTGGQNTEAFF. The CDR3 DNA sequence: TGTGCCATCAGCCTCACAGGGGGCCAGAACACTGAAGCTTTCTTT.

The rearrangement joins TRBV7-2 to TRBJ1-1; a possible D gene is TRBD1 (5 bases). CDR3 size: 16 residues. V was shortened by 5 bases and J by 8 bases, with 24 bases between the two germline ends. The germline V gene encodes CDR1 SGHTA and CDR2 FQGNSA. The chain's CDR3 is CASSPNAGTPLGEAFF. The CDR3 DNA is TGTGCCAGCAGCCCCAACGCCGGGACCCCACTGGGAGAAGCTTTCTTT.

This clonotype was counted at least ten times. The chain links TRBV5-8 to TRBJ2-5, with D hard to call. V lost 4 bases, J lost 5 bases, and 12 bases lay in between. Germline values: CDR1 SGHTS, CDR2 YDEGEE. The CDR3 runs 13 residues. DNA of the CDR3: TGTGCCAGCAGCCCACTGCCTGGGGAGACCCAGTACTTC. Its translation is CASSPLPGETQYF.

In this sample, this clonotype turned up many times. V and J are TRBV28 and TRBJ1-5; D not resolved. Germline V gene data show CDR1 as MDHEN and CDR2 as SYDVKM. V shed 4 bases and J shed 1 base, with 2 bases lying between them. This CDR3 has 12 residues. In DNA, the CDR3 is TGTGCCAGCAGTTGGAGCAATCAGCCCCAGCATTTT. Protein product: CASSWSNQPQHF.

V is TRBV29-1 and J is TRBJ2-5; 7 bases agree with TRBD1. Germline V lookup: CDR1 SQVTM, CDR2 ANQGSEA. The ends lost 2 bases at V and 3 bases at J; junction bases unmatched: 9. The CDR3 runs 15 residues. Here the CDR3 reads CSVERGDSVEETQYF. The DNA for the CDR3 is TGCAGCGTTGAAAGAGGGGACAGCGTGGAAGAGACCCAGTACTTC.

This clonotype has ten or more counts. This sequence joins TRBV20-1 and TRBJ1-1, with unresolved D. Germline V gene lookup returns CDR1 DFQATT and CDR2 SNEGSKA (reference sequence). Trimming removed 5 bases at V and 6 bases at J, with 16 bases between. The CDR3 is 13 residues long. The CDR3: CSAQKLLVPEAFF. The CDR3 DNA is TGCAGTGCTCAAAAGTTACTGGTCCCTGAAGCTTTCTTT.

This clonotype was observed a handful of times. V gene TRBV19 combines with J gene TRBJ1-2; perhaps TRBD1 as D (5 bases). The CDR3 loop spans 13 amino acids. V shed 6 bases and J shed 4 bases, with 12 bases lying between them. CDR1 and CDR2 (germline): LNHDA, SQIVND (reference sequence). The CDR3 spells CASSGTAPYGYTF. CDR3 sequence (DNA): TGTGCCAGTAGCGGGACGGCGCCCTATGGCTACACCTTC.

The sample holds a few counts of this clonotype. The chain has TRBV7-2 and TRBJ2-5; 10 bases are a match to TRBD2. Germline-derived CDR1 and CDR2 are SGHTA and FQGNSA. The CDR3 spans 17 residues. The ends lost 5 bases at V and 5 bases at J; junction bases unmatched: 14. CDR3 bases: TGTGCCAGCAGCCAAGGCCAGCGGGGGGGGGTATCGGAGACCCAGTACTTC. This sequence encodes CASSQGQRGGVSETQYF.

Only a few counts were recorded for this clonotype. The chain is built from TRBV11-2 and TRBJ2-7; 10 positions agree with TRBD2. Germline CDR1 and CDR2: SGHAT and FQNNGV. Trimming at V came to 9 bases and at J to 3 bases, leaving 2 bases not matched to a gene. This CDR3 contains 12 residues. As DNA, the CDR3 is TGTGCCAGTCTAGCGGGAGACTACGAGCAGTACTTC. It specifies CASLAGDYEQYF.

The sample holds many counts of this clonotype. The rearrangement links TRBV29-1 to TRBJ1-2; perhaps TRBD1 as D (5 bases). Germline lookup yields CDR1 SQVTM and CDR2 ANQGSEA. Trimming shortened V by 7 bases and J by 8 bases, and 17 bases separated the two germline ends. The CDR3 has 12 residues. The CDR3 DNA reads TGCAGCGGCCTAACAAAAGGGGACGGCTACACCTTC. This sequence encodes CSGLTKGDGYTF. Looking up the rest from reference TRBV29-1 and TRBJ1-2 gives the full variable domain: SAVISQKPSRDICQRGTSLTIQCQVDSQVTMMFWYRQQPGQSLTLIATANQGSEATYESGFVIDKFPISRPNLTFSTLTVSNMSPEDSSIYLCSGLTKGDGYTFGSGTRLTVV.

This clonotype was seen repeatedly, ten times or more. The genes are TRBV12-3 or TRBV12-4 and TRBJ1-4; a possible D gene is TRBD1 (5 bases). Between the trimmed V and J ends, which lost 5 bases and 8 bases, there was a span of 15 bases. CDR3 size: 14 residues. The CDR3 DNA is TGTGCCAGCAGTAGGGACGGCCCTCAGGAAAAACTGTTTTTT. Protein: CASSRDGPQEKLFF.

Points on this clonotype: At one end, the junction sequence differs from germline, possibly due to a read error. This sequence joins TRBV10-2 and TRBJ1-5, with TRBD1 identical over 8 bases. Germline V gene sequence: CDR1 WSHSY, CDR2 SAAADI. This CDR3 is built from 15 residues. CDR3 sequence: CASSQRTGGDQPQHF. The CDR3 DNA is TGTGCCAGCAGTCAGAGAACAGGGGGGGATCAGCCCCAGCATTTT.

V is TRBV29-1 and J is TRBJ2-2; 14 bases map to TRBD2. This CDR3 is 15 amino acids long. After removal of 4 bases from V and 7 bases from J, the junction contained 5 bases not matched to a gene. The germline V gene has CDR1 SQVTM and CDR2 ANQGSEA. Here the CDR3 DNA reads TGCAGCGTTGTGGGACTAGCGGGAGCTGTCGGGGAGCTGTTTTTT. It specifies CSVVGLAGAVGELFF.

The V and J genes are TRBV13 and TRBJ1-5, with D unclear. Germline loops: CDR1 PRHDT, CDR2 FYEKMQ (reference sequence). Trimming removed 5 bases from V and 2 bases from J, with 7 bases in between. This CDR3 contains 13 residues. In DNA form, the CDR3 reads TGTGCCAGCAGCAACCCAGGCAATCAGCCCCAGCATTTT. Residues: CASSNPGNQPQHF.